A single T cell receptor (beta chain) is shown here with its context. The sample comes from a study of blood T cell repertoires in COVID-19. The CDR3 is 15 residues long. The V segment lost 6 bases and the J segment 1 base; nucleotides outside the gene matches: 7. The germline gives CDR1 WSHSY, CDR2 SAAADI. Original handling: Amplification with reference gene primers provided the estimates of nucleated cell counts. The method was immunoSEQ multiplex PCR; TCRdb's version includes in-frame clones alone and lacks a portion of them. V and J calls and clone size come straight from that table; D and trimming were deduced from the DNA. The sample contains some 300,000 clones, about 90% of which appear only once.

This chain connects TRBV10-2 to TRBJ2-7, with 9 bases matching TRBD1. The sequence came from a woman aged 50 to 65 with COVID-19, enrolled during active disease. The sequenced material came from peripheral blood. The CDR3 is CASRVGQGTSYEQYF. Written as DNA, the CDR3 is TGCGCCAGCAGGGTCGGACAGGGGACTTCCTACGAGCAGTACTTC.